The entry that follows covers one T cell receptor beta chain sequence. Antigen unknown. Extraction of RNA preceded its reverse transcription into cDNA, which served as the sequencing template. The table came from immunoSEQ multiplex PCR; TCRdb's copy has only in-frame clones and leaves some out. Seen here are about 140,000 clones, approximately 60% observed once, and the top ten hold 4.5% to 5%. The source of the sample is a study of CD8+ T cells in alopecia areata. This CDR3 comprises 13 residues. Per germline, CDR1 SNHLY and CDR2 FYNNEI. Trimming removed 4 bases from V and 2 bases from J, with 9 bases in between. Study findings and constraints: Scalp sample data also include resident alphabeta T cells from normal skin. Clonality was higher in lesional than normal scalp, especially in alopecia totalis/universalis.

The TCR originated in a human donor in good health. The chain carries TRBV2 and TRBJ2-7, with D possibly matching TRBD2 (6 bases). The sample was CD4+ T cells sorted from blood. This CDR3 reads CASSVTRTYEQYF. The CDR3 region has the DNA TGTGCCAGCAGTGTGACTAGGACCTACGAGCAGTACTTC.